Each of the 25 T cell receptor beta chains below was sequenced from the same sample in a study of identical twins. TCRdb redid the calling of the 5' RACE reads with MiXCR, one entry per CDR3 protein. Here the sample spans about 240,000 distinct CDR3 sequences, approximately 10% being singletons. Sequencing used memory T cells sorted from blood. Receptors were obtained from a man between 50 and 59 years old in good health.

A few counts support this clonotype. The chain is built from TRBV6-2 or TRBV6-3 and TRBJ2-7; D is unclear. The CDR3 spans 12 residues. The V gene's germline CDR1 is MNHEY and CDR2 SVGEGT. Trimming removed 7 bases at V and 9 bases at J, with 16 bases between. DNA for the CDR3: TGTGCCAGCACCACCCAGCCGGGCGGGCAGTACTTC. It encodes CASTTQPGGQYF.

This clonotype has only a few counts. The rearrangement links TRBV4-1 to TRBJ2-2; TRBD1 matches 8 bases. V shed 0 bases, J shed 5 bases, and the junction held 2 bases outside the gene matches. The CDR3 extends over 15 amino acids. Germline V gene sequence: CDR1 MGHRA, CDR2 YSYEKL. CDR3 coding DNA: TGCGCCAGCAGCCAAGATGACAGGGGAACCGGGGAGCTGTTTTTT. Protein: CASSQDDRGTGELFF.

This clonotype turned up a few times. The V call is TRBV27, the J call TRBJ2-7; 7 nucleotides match TRBD1. CDR1 and CDR2 (germline): MNHEY, SMNVEV (reference sequence). Trimming removed 3 bases from V and 3 bases from J; junction bases left unmatched: 8. The CDR3 is 15 residues long. Here the CDR3 reads CASSFTTGSVYEQYF. DNA for the CDR3: TGTGCCAGCAGTTTCACGACAGGGTCCGTCTACGAGCAGTACTTC.

In this sample, this clonotype turned up a few times. The chain has TRBV6-2 or TRBV6-3 and TRBJ2-7, with 7 bases that match TRBD2. CDR1 and CDR2 from the germline V gene are MNHEY and SVGEGT. The CDR3 consists of 14 residues. V lost 6 bases and J lost 3; bases outside the gene matches: 8. CDR3 coding DNA: TGTGCCAGCAGCACTAGCGAGCCCATCTACGAGCAGTACTTC. Its translation is CASSTSEPIYEQYF.

This clonotype has a count of ten or more. The rearrangement joins TRBV4-3 to TRBJ2-1, with 9 bases matching TRBD1. This CDR3 has 15 amino acids. Trimming at V came to 4 bases and at J to 2 bases, leaving 3 bases not matched to a gene. CDR1 and CDR2 (germline): LGHNA, YSLEER. The CDR3 DNA follows: TGCGCCAGCAGCCCAGGGACAGGGACCTACAATGAGCAGTTCTTC. This gives the protein CASSPGTGTYNEQFF.

This rearrangement joins TRBV12-3 or TRBV12-4 to TRBJ2-7, with D perhaps TRBD1 (6 bases). The germline V and J ends were trimmed by 5 bases and 5 bases, with 13 bases remaining between them. The CDR3 length is 13 residues. This CDR3 reads CASSKQQGHEQYF. CDR3 DNA: TGTGCCAGCAGTAAACAACAGGGTCACGAGCAGTACTTC.

This clonotype came up a few times. This sequence joins TRBV20-1 and TRBJ1-2; 9 bases fit TRBD1. CDR3 length equals 15 residues. Germline V gene lookup returns CDR1 DFQATT and CDR2 SNEGSKA (reference sequence). J lost 3 bases, V lost 0 bases, and 5 bases had no gene match. The CDR3 region has the DNA TGCAGTGCTAGAGACACGGGACAGGGACACTATGGCTACACCTTC. This gives the protein CSARDTGQGHYGYTF.

At least ten counts were recorded for this clonotype. The chain couples TRBV24-1 to TRBJ2-5, with 14 positions matching TRBD2. Germline V lookup: CDR1 KGHDR, CDR2 SFDVKD. This CDR3 is built from 19 residues. Germline trimming cut 2 bases from V and 5 bases from J; bases unmatched to any gene: 12. CDR3 in DNA: TGTGCCACCAGTGATTCTACCGGGACTAGCGGGAGTATGATGGAGACCCAGTACTTC. Translated, it gives CATSDSTGTSGSMMETQYF.

This clonotype was counted at least ten times. The J gene is TRBJ1-1, the V gene TRBV18; TRBD1 might be the D (6 bases). The V gene lost 3 bases and the J gene lost 3 bases, with 14 bases spanning the gap. Germline CDR1 is KGHSH and CDR2 is LQKENI. The CDR3 runs 15 residues. The CDR3 nucleotides read TGTGCCAGCTCACCGCAGGGGTGGGAGGACACTGAAGCTTTCTTT. It codes for CASSPQGWEDTEAFF.

The table lists this clonotype with a few counts. The chain recombines TRBV6-5 with TRBJ2-4; 7 nucleotides agree with TRBD1. This CDR3 spans 15 amino acids. Germline V CDR1 and CDR2: MNHEY, SVGAGI. Trimming cost V 0 bases and J 6 bases; bases outside gene matches: 5. This CDR3 is CASSYSGQRGNIQYF. For the CDR3, the DNA is TGTGCCAGCAGTTACTCGGGACAGAGGGGAAACATTCAGTACTTC.

This clonotype was seen at least ten times. This chain joins TRBV20-1 and TRBJ2-7, with TRBD2 as a possible D gene (5 bases). Germline assignment: CDR1 DFQATT and CDR2 SNEGSKA (reference sequence). The CDR3 consists of 14 residues. Trimming shortened V by 4 bases and J by 3 bases, and 16 bases separated the two germline ends. The CDR3 DNA follows: TGCAGTGCTACTGGACTTAGCGCCTTCTACGAGCAGTACTTC. Translating gives CSATGLSAFYEQYF.

This clonotype was seen more than once but under ten times. Here the CDR3 DNA reads TGCGCCAGCAGCTTCGGGGCTTTATCGGCTGGGGCCAACGTCCTGACTTTC. This translates into CASSFGALSAGANVLTF. The chain has TRBV5-1 and TRBJ2-6, with D perhaps given as TRBD1 or TRBD2 (5 bases each). This CDR3 is built from 17 residues. The germline V gene has CDR1 SGHRS and CDR2 YFSETQ. Trimming shortened V by 2 bases and J by 2 bases, and 14 bases separated the two germline ends. Full variable domain (missing parts from reference TRBV5-1 and TRBJ2-6): KAGVTQTPRYLIKTRGQQVTLSCSPISGHRSVSWYQQTPGQGLQFLFEYFSETQRNKGNFPGRFSGRQFSNSRSEMNVSTLELGDSALYLCASSFGALSAGANVLTFGAGSRLTVL.

This clonotype has a handful of counts. A read error may be the cause here, since a much bigger clone is one base away. The V call is TRBV5-1, the J call TRBJ2-3, with TRBD1 matching 7 bases. The CDR3 is 18 amino acids. J was trimmed by 0 bases and V by 5 bases; bases with no gene match: 15. Germline loops: CDR1 SGHRS, CDR2 YFSETQ. CDR3 DNA: TGCGCCAGCAGGCCGTCCTCCGGGACAGCAACTAGCACAGATACGCAGTATTTT. Amino acid sequence: CASRPSSGTATSTDTQYF.

This clonotype has a handful of counts. This chain links TRBV7-8 with TRBJ2-1; D could derive from TRBD1 or TRBD2 (5 bases each). CDR3 length: 16 residues. Trimming shortened V by 1 base and J by 7 bases, and 17 bases separated the two germline ends. Germline values: CDR1 SGHVS, CDR2 FQNEAQ. This chain's CDR3 is CASSLGTLGVSNEQFF. In DNA, the CDR3 is TGTGCCAGCAGCTTAGGAACCCTGGGGGTGTCGAATGAGCAGTTCTTC.

The genes are TRBV18 and TRBJ2-2; 8 bases fit TRBD2. The V segment lost 3 bases and the J segment 0 bases; nucleotides outside the gene matches: 9. The V gene's germline CDR1 is KGHSH and CDR2 LQKENI. The CDR3 loop spans 18 amino acids. In DNA form, the CDR3 reads TGTGCCAGCTCACCCGTTCCGGGACTAGTAACGAACACCGGGGAGCTGTTTTTT. Its translation: CASSPVPGLVTNTGELFF.

This clonotype has just one count. Being one base from a much bigger clone, this may be a read error. V gene TRBV20-1 combines with J gene TRBJ1-4; 9 bases line up with TRBD1. CDR1 DFQATT and CDR2 SNEGSKA come from the germline V gene (reference sequence). The ends lost 6 bases at V and 6 bases at J; junction bases unmatched: 11. The CDR3 has 15 residues. CDR3 in DNA: TGCAGTGCCTTATTTGTGACAGGGGGGTATGAAAAACTGTTTTTT. Protein sequence: CSALFVTGGYEKLFF.

This clonotype occurred many times. The V and J genes are TRBV5-1 and TRBJ2-5; 9 bases are shared with TRBD2. There are 15 residues in the CDR3. Germline CDR1 SGHRS, CDR2 YFSETQ. V lost 1 base and J lost 1; bases outside the gene matches: 2. As DNA, the CDR3 is TGCGCCAGCAGCTTGATTAGCGGGGGCCAAGAGACCCAGTACTTC. This sequence encodes CASSLISGGQETQYF.

The chain links TRBV9 to TRBJ2-5; 7 bases agree with TRBD2. There are 15 residues in the CDR3. The germline V gene has CDR1 SGDLS and CDR2 YYNGEE. Germline trimming cut 0 bases from V and 5 bases from J; bases unmatched to any gene: 7. The CDR3 region is CASSVAAGVVETQYF. The DNA for the CDR3 is TGTGCCAGCAGCGTAGCTGCGGGAGTGGTGGAGACCCAGTACTTC.

This clonotype came up a few times. The chain combines TRBV5-6 with TRBJ1-6; no clear D gene. CDR1 and CDR2 from the germline V gene are SGHDT and YYEEEE. The CDR3 is 15 amino acids. The ends were cut back, 1 base at V and 11 bases at J, with 16 bases in the middle. The CDR3 is CASSLSAGKVAPLHF. In DNA, the CDR3 is TGTGCCAGCAGCTTGTCCGCCGGGAAAGTCGCACCCCTCCACTTT.

A few counts support this clonotype. The chain joins TRBV6-2 or TRBV6-3 to TRBJ1-1; no clear D. Trimming left V 4 bases short and J 11 bases short, with 17 bases between. The CDR3 spans 13 residues. Germline lookup yields CDR1 MNHEY and CDR2 SVGEGT. This CDR3 reads CASSSRLQNAAFF. CDR3 DNA sequence: TGTGCCAGCAGTTCTCGCCTACAGAATGCGGCTTTCTTT.

There are many counts of this clonotype. The V gene is TRBV5-5, the J gene TRBJ2-1; 9 nucleotides agree with TRBD1. With V trimmed by 0 bases and J by 7 bases, 5 bases remained unmatched. Germline V CDR1 and CDR2: SGHKS, YYEKEE (reference sequence). The CDR3 loop spans 15 amino acids. The CDR3 here is CASSLAGTGWNEQFF. In DNA form, the CDR3 reads TGTGCCAGCAGCTTGGCGGGGACAGGGTGGAATGAGCAGTTCTTC. Using reference TRBV5-5 and TRBJ2-1 for the parts outside the CDR3, the full variable domain is DAGVTQSPTHLIKTRGQQVTLRCSPISGHKSVSWYQQVLGQGPQFIFQYYEKEERGRGNFPDRFSARQFPNYSSELNVNALLLGDSALYLCASSLAGTGWNEQFFGPGTRLTVL.

This clonotype was counted ten times or more. This chain connects TRBV5-1 to TRBJ2-3; D is uncertain. V lost 5 bases, J lost 3 bases, and 4 bases lay in between. This CDR3 region has 11 residues. CDR1 and CDR2 (germline): SGHRS, YFSETQ. The CDR3 DNA follows: TGCGCCAGCAGGGGGACAGATACGCAGTATTTT. This sequence encodes CASRGTDTQYF.

This clonotype was seen repeatedly, ten times or more. V gene TRBV11-2 combines with J gene TRBJ1-6; the D gene is possibly TRBD1 (5 bases). Deletions cut 1 base from V and 14 bases from J, with 12 bases between. The CDR3 contains 13 residues. From germline, CDR1 is SGHAT and CDR2 FQNNGV. CDR3 region: CASSLGPGAALHF. In nucleotides, the CDR3 is TGTGCCAGCAGCTTAGGACCCGGGGCGGCCCTCCACTTT.

This clonotype was picked up many times. The chain couples TRBV20-1 to TRBJ2-1; TRBD2 matches 10 bases. V lost 5 bases to trimming and J lost 7 bases; unmatched junction nucleotides: 8. The CDR3 sequence is 14 residues long. Germline CDR1 DFQATT, CDR2 SNEGSKA (reference sequence). The CDR3 protein is CSAESGGALNEQFF. The CDR3 nucleotides are TGCAGTGCTGAAAGCGGGGGGGCTTTAAATGAGCAGTTCTTC.

This clonotype came up a few times. V usage is TRBV3-1 and J usage is TRBJ2-7; no clear D. Between the trimmed V and J ends, which lost 4 bases and 3 bases, there was a span of 16 bases. This CDR3 spans 15 amino acids. From germline, CDR1 is LGHDT and CDR2 YNNKEL (reference sequence). CDR3 DNA: TGTGCCAGCAGCCGGTCGAATGGCAGAGGCTACGAGCAGTACTTC. Its protein is CASSRSNGRGYEQYF.